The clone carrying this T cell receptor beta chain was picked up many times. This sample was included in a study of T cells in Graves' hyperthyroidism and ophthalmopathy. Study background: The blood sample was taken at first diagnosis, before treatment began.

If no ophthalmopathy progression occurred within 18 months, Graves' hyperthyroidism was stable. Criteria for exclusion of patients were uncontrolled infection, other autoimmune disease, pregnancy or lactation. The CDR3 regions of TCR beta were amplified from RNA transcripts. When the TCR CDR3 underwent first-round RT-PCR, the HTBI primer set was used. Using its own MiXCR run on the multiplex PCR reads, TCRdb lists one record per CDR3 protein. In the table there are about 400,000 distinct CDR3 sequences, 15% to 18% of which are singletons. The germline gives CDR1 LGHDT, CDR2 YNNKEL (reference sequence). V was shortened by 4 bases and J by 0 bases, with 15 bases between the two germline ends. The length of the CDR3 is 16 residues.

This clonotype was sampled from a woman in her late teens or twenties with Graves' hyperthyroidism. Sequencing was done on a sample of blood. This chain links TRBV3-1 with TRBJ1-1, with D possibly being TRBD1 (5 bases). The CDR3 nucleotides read TGTGCCAGCAGCCCGTACCCGGGACGGATGAACACTGAAGCTTTCTTT. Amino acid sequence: CASSPYPGRMNTEAFF.